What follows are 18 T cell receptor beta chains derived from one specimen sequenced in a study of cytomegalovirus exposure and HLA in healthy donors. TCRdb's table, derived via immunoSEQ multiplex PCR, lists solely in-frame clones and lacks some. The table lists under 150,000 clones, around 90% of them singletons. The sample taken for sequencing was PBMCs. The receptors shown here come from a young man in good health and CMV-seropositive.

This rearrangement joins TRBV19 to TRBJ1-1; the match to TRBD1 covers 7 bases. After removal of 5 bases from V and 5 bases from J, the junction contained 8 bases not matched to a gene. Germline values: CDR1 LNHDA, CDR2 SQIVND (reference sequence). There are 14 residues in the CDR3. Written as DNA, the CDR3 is TGTGCCAGTAGTGCTGACAGGGTTTCGACTGAAGCTTTCTTT. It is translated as CASSADRVSTEAFF.

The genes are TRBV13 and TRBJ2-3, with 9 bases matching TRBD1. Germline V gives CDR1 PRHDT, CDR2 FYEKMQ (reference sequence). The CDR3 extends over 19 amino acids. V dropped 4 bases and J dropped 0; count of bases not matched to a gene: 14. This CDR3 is CASSSRTGEDGSSTDTQYF. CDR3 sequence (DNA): TGTGCCAGCAGCTCGCGGACAGGGGAGGACGGGTCTAGCACAGATACGCAGTATTTT.

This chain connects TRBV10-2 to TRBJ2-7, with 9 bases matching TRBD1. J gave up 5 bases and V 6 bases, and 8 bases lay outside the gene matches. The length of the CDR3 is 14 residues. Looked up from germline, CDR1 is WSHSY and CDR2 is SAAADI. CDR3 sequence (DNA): TGCGCCAGCAGGACAGGGGGGGAAAGGCACGAGCAGTACTTC. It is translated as CASRTGGERHEQYF.

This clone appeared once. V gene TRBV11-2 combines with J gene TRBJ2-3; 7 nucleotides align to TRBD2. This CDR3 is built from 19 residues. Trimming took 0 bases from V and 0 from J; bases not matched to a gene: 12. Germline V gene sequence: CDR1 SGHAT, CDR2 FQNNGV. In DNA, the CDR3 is TGTGCCAGCAGCTTAGACATACTCCCGGGACTATCTAGCACAGATACGCAGTATTTT. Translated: CASSLDILPGLSSTDTQYF.

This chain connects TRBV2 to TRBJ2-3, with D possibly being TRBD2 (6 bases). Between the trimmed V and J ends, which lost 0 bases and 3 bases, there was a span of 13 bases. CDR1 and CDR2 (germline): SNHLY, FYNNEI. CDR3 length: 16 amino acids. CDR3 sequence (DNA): TGTGCCAGCAGTGAAGCGCCAGGGAGGAGGACAGATACGCAGTATTTT. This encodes CASSEAPGRRTDTQYF.

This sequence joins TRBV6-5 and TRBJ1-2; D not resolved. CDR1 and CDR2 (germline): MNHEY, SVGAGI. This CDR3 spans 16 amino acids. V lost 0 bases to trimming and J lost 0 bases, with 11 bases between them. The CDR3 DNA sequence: TGTGCCAGCAGTTACTCGATAAAACAGACTAACTATGGCTACACCTTC. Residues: CASSYSIKQTNYGYTF.

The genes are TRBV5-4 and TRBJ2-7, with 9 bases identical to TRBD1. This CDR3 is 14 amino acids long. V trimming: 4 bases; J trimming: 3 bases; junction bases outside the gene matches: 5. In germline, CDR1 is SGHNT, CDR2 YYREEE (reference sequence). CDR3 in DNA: TGTGCCAGCAGCCGATCGGACAGGGGCTACGAGCAGTACTTC. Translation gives CASSRSDRGYEQYF.

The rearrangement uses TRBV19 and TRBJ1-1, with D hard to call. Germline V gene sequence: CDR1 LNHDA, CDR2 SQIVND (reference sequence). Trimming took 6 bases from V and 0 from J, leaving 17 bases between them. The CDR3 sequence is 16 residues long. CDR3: CASSPSVGPVNTEAFF. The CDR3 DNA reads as TGTGCCAGTAGCCCATCAGTGGGCCCGGTGAACACTGAAGCTTTCTTT.

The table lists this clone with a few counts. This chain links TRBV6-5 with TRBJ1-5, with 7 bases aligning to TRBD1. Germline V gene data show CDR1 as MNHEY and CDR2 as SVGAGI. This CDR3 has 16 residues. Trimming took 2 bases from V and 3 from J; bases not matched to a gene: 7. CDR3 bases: TGTGCCAGCAGTTACGGTCCAGGGGGACCCAATCAGCCCCAGCATTTT. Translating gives CASSYGPGGPNQPQHF.

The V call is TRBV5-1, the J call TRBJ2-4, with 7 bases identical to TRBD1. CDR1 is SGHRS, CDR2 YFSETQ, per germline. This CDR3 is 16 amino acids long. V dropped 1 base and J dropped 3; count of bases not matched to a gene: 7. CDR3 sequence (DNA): TGCGCCAGCAGCTTGCGAGGGGGCGACGGCAAAAACATTCAGTACTTC. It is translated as CASSLRGGDGKNIQYF.

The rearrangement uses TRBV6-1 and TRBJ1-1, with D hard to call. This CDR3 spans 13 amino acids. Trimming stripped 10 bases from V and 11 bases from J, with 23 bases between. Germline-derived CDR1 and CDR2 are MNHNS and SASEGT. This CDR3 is CATPGRSFAGAFF. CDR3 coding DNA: TGTGCCACACCCGGGCGTAGTTTCGCGGGGGCTTTCTTT.

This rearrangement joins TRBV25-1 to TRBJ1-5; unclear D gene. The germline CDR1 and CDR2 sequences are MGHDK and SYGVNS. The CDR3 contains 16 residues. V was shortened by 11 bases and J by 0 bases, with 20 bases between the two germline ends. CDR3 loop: CADTRREVYSNQPQHF. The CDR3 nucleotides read TGTGCCGACACGAGGAGGGAAGTGTATAGCAATCAGCCCCAGCATTTT.

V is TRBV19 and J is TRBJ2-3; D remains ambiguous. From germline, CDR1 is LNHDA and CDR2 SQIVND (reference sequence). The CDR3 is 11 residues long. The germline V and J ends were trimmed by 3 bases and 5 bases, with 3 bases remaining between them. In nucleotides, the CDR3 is TGTGCCAGTAGTATTCTAGATACGCAGTATTTT. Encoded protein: CASSILDTQYF. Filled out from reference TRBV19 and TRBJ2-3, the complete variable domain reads DGGITQSPKYLFRKEGQNVTLSCEQNLNHDAMYWYRQDPGQGLRLIYYSQIVNDFQKGDIAEGYSVSREKKESFPLTVTSAQKNPTAFYLCASSILDTQYFGPGTRLTVL.

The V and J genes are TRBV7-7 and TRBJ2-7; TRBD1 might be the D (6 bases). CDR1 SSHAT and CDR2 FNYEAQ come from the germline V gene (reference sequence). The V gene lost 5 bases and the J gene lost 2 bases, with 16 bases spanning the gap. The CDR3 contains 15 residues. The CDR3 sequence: CASSPDRSMAYEQYF. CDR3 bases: TGTGCCAGCAGCCCGGACAGAAGTATGGCCTACGAGCAGTACTTC.

The CDR3 spells CASSIDRGGLFEQYF. The CDR3, as DNA: TGTGCCAGTAGTATAGATCGAGGGGGTTTGTTCGAGCAGTACTTC. The chain carries TRBV19 and TRBJ2-7; possibly TRBD1 for D (6 bases). Trimming shortened V by 0 bases and J by 6 bases, and 15 bases separated the two germline ends. Germline V gives CDR1 LNHDA, CDR2 SQIVND (reference sequence). CDR3 length: 15 residues.

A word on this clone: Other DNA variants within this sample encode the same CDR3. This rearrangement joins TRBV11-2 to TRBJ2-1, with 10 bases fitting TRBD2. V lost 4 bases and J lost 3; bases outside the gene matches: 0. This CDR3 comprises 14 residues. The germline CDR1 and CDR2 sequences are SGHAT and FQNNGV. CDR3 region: CASSSSGGYNEQFF. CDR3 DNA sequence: TGTGCCAGCAGCTCTAGCGGGGGCTACAATGAGCAGTTCTTC.

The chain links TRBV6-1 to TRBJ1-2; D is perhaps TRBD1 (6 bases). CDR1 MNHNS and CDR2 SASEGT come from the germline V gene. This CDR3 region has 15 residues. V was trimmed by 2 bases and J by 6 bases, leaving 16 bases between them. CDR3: CASSEPYRDINGYTF. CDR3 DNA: TGTGCCAGCAGTGAACCGTACAGGGACATTAATGGCTACACCTTC.

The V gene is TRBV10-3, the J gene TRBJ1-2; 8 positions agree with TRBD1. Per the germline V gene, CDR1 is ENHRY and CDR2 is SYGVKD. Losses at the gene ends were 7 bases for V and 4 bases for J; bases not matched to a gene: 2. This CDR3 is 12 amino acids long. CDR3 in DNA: TGTGCCATCAAAGGACAGGGCTATGGCTACACCTTC. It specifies CAIKGQGYGYTF.